This paragraph reports one T cell receptor beta chain. The antigen is not known. The CDR3 totals 12 residues. The germline V and J ends were trimmed by 2 bases and 5 bases, with 1 base remaining between them. Germline V CDR1 and CDR2: MNHEY, SMNVEV (reference sequence). The source of the sample is a study of T cell responses to AZD1222 COVID-19 vaccine. Some clones are missing from TCRdb's copy, which holds only in-frame ones; the method was immunoSEQ multiplex PCR. Here the sample spans 90,000 to 100,000 clones, around 90% being singletons. Study outcomes and limitations: Close to half of spike-specific TCRs reportedly recognize unmutated variant regions.

This sample comprised peripheral blood, obtained on day 0 of AZD1222 vaccination. V is TRBV27 and J is TRBJ1-6; D gene uncertain. The TCR was taken from an adult in good health. CDR3 nucleotide sequence: TGTGCCAGCAGTTTAGATAATTCACCCCTCCACTTT. The encoded protein is CASSLDNSPLHF.